The clone carrying this T cell receptor (beta chain) was recorded at least ten times. Its antigen is currently unknown. The sample comes from a study of CD8 T cells in ankylosing spondylitis. Whole-study findings and limits: In synovial fluid and blood from reactive arthritis, some motif variants were previously reported. A TCR beta motif of several highly homologous variants seemed to mark ankylosing spondylitis blood.

One entry per CDR3 protein, called by TCRdb with MiXCR from the 5' RACE reads. Here the sample spans 180,000 or so distinct CDR3 sequences, 11% being singletons. The CDR3 extends over 15 amino acids. Germline V gene lookup returns CDR1 SNHLY and CDR2 FYNNEI. V dropped 11 bases and J dropped 0; count of bases not matched to a gene: 11. The sequence was obtained from a male donor with ankylosing spondylitis or in good health (not recorded which). The chain couples TRBV2 to TRBJ2-3, with 7 bases lining up with TRBD2. Sequenced input: blood, either unsorted or a sorted T cell fraction (not recorded which). CDR3 region: CAFKAAGASTDTQYF. For the CDR3, the DNA is TGTGCCTTTAAGGCGGCGGGAGCGAGCACAGATACGCAGTATTTT. Full variable domain (remainder filled in from reference TRBV2 and TRBJ2-3): EPEVTQTPSHQVTQMGQEVILRCVPISNHLYFYWYRQILGQKVEFLVSFYNNEISEKSEIFDDQFSVERPDGSNFTLKIRSTKLEDSAMYFCAFKAAGASTDTQYFGPGTRLTVL.